The clone carrying this T cell receptor (beta chain) was seen a few times. The antigen is unknown. The record originates from a study of T cells in localized non-small cell lung cancer. Study outcomes and limitations: In adjacent lung appeared a median around 55 of the top 100 tumor clones.

Measured with immunoSEQ multiplex PCR; TCRdb has only the in-frame clones, and not every one. This table has approximately 17,000 clones, around 80% appearing once. The germline V gene has CDR1 DFQATT and CDR2 SNEGSKA (reference sequence). Trimming left V 2 bases short and J 11 bases short, with 10 bases between. CDR3 length: 11 amino acids. The V call is TRBV20-1, the J call TRBJ2-1, with D possibly being TRBD2 (6 bases). The starting material was peripheral blood, obtained before any cancer treatment. The clonotype comes from a male donor older than 55 with stage I lung adenocarcinoma. CDR3 in DNA: TGCAGTGCTAGATGGCTAGCGCAGCAGTTCTTC. It codes for CSARWLAQQFF.